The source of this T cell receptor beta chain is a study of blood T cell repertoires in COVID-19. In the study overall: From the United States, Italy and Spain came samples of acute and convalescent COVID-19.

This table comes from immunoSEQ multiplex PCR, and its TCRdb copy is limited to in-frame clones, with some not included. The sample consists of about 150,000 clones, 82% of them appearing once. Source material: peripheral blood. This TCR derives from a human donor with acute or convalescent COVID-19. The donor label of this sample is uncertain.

Here the CDR3 DNA reads TGTGCCATCAGTGACAGTTCCTACGAGCAGTACTTC. Protein product: CAISDSSYEQYF. The rearrangement uses TRBV10-3 and TRBJ2-7; D remains unclear. This CDR3 spans 12 amino acids. Trimming cost V 3 bases and J 1 base, with 4 bases left between them. CDR1 ENHRY and CDR2 SYGVKD come from the germline V gene.